The sequence of this T cell receptor (beta chain) was determined in a study of neurological immune-mediated disorders. The CDR3 is 15 residues long. Germline assignment: CDR1 SNHLY and CDR2 FYNNEI. The trim removed 10 bases at V and 0 bases at J, leaving 8 bases unmatched. Study-level points and caveats: Falling below healthy controls, multiple sclerosis showed the least TCR clonal expansion, while HTLV-1-associated myelopathy showed the most. The absence of any CDR3 amino acid sequence shared by expanded clones across subjects suggests that repertoires were private in all groups.

The team produced cDNA through 5'RACE using 10-nucleotide random UMIs. Every sequencing run drew on 15-18 subjects and yielded over 200 million TCR-beta sequences. TCRdb used MiXCR to reprocess the 5' RACE reads, holding one entry per CDR3 protein. Of approximately 23,000 distinct CDR3 sequences detected, roughly a tenth appear once; the ten largest clones hold roughly 21%. This clonotype was found many times. The antigen remains unidentified. The TCR was taken from a woman aged 55 to 70 with HTLV-1-associated myelopathy (HAM/TSP). The chain recombines TRBV2 with TRBJ2-2, with 7 bases identical to TRBD1. Sample: PBMCs. As DNA, the CDR3 is TGTGCCACCGGGCTGGGACAGTCGAACACCGGGGAGCTGTTTTTT. Residues: CATGLGQSNTGELFF.